The next 32 T cell receptor beta chains were all read from a single sample in a study of T cell changes during pregnancy in multiple sclerosis (dated by TCRdb to the late 2010s). The method behind the library was the immunoSEQ multiplex PCR assay. The table comes from immuneACCESS by way of TCRdb, which keeps in-frame sequences with V and J called. Part of the clones is missing from these tables; in studies checked, under half for an unresolved V gene and the rest for unknown reasons. The sample table records 39,000 or so clones; roughly 91% of these occur just once. The top ten clonotypes cover roughly 10% of the sample. This specimen consisted of CD8+ T cells from peripheral blood mononuclear cells, obtained in the first trimester of pregnancy. The origin of the receptors is a female donor with multiple sclerosis, enrolled in a pregnancy study.

The rearrangement links TRBV7-6 to TRBJ2-7; TRBD1 matches 9 bases. Germline V CDR1 and CDR2: SGHVS, FNYEAQ. Unmatched junction bases numbered 8, after V lost 5 bases and J lost 3 bases. The CDR3 has 15 residues. The CDR3 spells CASSSGTGIFYEQYF. CDR3 bases: TGTGCCAGCAGCAGCGGGACAGGGATCTTCTACGAGCAGTACTTC. The full variable domain, rest sourced from reference TRBV7-6 and TRBJ2-7, is GAGVSQSPRYKVTKRGQDVALRCDPISGHVSLYWYRQALGQGPEFLTYFNYEAQQDKSGLPNDRFSAERPEGSISTLTIQRTEQRDSAMYRCASSSGTGIFYEQYFGPGTRLTVT.

The chain combines TRBV6-5 with TRBJ1-2; 7 bases align to TRBD1. Germline V CDR1 and CDR2: MNHEY, SVGAGI. V trimming: 2 bases; J trimming: 3 bases; junction bases outside the gene matches: 3. This CDR3 has 14 amino acids. As DNA, the CDR3 is TGTGCCAGCAGTTACGGAGGGGGCGACTATGGCTACACCTTC. Its protein is CASSYGGGDYGYTF.

This clone was seen just once. Here the CDR3 DNA reads TGTGCCAGCAGGTTACCTGACAGACGGAACACCGGGGAGCTGTTTTTT. Translation gives CASRLPDRRNTGELFF. J is TRBJ2-2 and V is TRBV7-2, with D maybe TRBD1 (5 bases). The ends were cut back, 6 bases at V and 1 base at J, with 15 bases in the middle. Germline V CDR1 and CDR2: SGHTA, FQGNSA. This CDR3 has 16 amino acids.

The gene calls are TRBV4-2 and TRBJ2-5; D ambiguous. The germline V gene has CDR1 LGHNA and CDR2 YNFKEQ. The length of the CDR3 is 15 residues. The V and J ends lost 0 bases and 7 bases respectively, with 15 bases between them. This chain's CDR3 is CASSQDLRALLTQYF. DNA for the CDR3: TGTGCCAGCAGCCAAGATCTCCGCGCCTTGTTGACCCAGTACTTC.

This rearrangement joins TRBV5-6 to TRBJ2-2; 12 bases map to TRBD2. Germline lookup yields CDR1 SGHDT and CDR2 YYEEEE. CDR3 length equals 17 residues. V gave up 0 bases and J gave up 3 bases; unmatched junction bases: 3. Written as DNA, the CDR3 is TGTGCCAGCAGCTTGGGACTAGCGGGGGACTACACCGGGGAGCTGTTTTTT. It is translated as CASSLGLAGDYTGELFF.

This clone is a singleton in its sample. The rearrangement uses TRBV19 and TRBJ2-1; D might be TRBD1 (7 bases). The germline CDR1 and CDR2 sequences are LNHDA and SQIVND (reference sequence). This CDR3 region has 14 residues. V was cut by 3 bases and J by 6 bases, with 12 bases left in between. The CDR3 nucleotides are TGTGCCAGTAGTATGGCAGGGGGGCGCAATGAGCAGTTCTTC. It yields the protein CASSMAGGRNEQFF.

This clone was recorded a few times. The chain is built from TRBV10-3 and TRBJ1-1, with 11 positions matching TRBD1. CDR3 length equals 13 residues. Germline values: CDR1 ENHRY, CDR2 SYGVKD. V was clipped by 6 bases and J by 7 bases; unmatched bases: 4. The CDR3 here is CAIRRDRGDEAFF. CDR3 bases: TGTGCCATCAGAAGGGACAGGGGGGATGAAGCTTTCTTT.

J is TRBJ2-2 and V is TRBV30; the D gene is possibly TRBD1 (5 bases). The germline V gene has CDR1 GTSNPN and CDR2 SVGIG (reference sequence). The CDR3 is made up of 12 amino acids. CDR3 bases: TGTGCTGGACAAACGAACACCGGGGAGCTGTTTTTT. Amino acid sequence: CAGQTNTGELFF.

The gene calls are TRBV5-8 and TRBJ2-1; TRBD1 might be the D (5 bases). Per germline, CDR1 SGHTS and CDR2 YDEGEE. Trimming took off 10 bases at V and 3 bases at J, with 14 bases between the two ends. This CDR3 has 13 residues. CDR3 coding DNA: TGTGCCGCAGGGCAAAGGGGCTACAATGAGCAGTTCTTC. It codes for CAAGQRGYNEQFF.

The table lists this clone with a few counts. The rearrangement joins TRBV28 to TRBJ1-4; D unclear. Trimming took 2 bases from V and 6 from J, leaving 4 bases between them. The CDR3 spans 12 residues. Germline CDR1 MDHEN, CDR2 SYDVKM. The CDR3 reads CASSLTDEKLFF. The CDR3 DNA sequence: TGTGCCAGCAGTTTAACAGATGAAAAACTGTTTTTT.

The chain has TRBV30 and TRBJ1-3; D is unclear. From germline, CDR1 is GTSNPN and CDR2 SVGIG (reference sequence). V dropped 0 bases and J dropped 0 bases, with 9 bases sitting between them. The CDR3 is made up of 15 amino acids. In DNA form, the CDR3 reads TGTGCCTGGAGTGTCGTGGAGGGCTCTGGAAACACCATATATTTT. It yields the protein CAWSVVEGSGNTIYF.

This sequence joins TRBV7-9 and TRBJ1-5; D possibly corresponds to TRBD1 (6 bases). The CDR3 runs 16 residues. The germline CDR1 and CDR2 sequences are SEHNR and FQNEAQ (reference sequence). V lost 4 bases to trimming and J lost 5 bases, with 18 bases between them. CDR3 loop: CASSSSLGRGDQPQHF. As DNA, the CDR3 is TGTGCCAGCAGCTCAAGCTTGGGCAGGGGAGATCAGCCCCAGCATTTT.

The gene calls are TRBV27 and TRBJ1-1; D perhaps matches TRBD1 (5 bases). Germline V CDR1 and CDR2: MNHEY, SMNVEV (reference sequence). V lost 5 bases and J lost 3, with 10 bases in between. This CDR3 comprises 13 residues. The chain's CDR3 is CASSISGYTEAFF. Written as DNA, the CDR3 is TGTGCCAGCAGTATCTCAGGGTACACTGAAGCTTTCTTT.

The chain recombines TRBV7-9 with TRBJ1-1; TRBD1 is a possible D gene (5 bases). CDR3 size: 15 residues. V was clipped by 4 bases and J by 2 bases, with 14 bases between them. Germline V gives CDR1 SEHNR, CDR2 FQNEAQ (reference sequence). Written as DNA, the CDR3 is TGTGCCAGCAGCTCGACCCGTGGGGCAAACACTGAAGCTTTCTTT. Translating it yields CASSSTRGANTEAFF.

This rearrangement joins TRBV30 to TRBJ1-1; 7 nucleotides align to TRBD1. Trimming at V came to 5 bases and at J to 1 base, leaving 19 bases not matched to a gene. This CDR3 is built from 18 residues. Germline CDR1 GTSNPN, CDR2 SVGIG (reference sequence). This chain's CDR3 is CAWAPPDKQGTWNTEAFF. The CDR3 DNA is TGTGCCTGGGCACCCCCGGACAAACAGGGGACCTGGAACACTGAAGCTTTCTTT. Full variable domain (rest looked up from reference TRBV30 and TRBJ1-1): SQTIHQWPATLVQPVGSPLSLECTVEGTSNPNLYWYRQAAGRGLQLLFYSVGIGQISSEVPQNLSASRPQDRQFILSSKKLLLSDSGFYLCAWAPPDKQGTWNTEAFFGQGTRLTVV.

The chain carries TRBV9 and TRBJ2-3, with D possibly TRBD2 on 7 matching bases. In germline, CDR1 is SGDLS, CDR2 YYNGEE. The V and J ends lost 9 bases and 4 bases respectively, with 18 bases between them. The CDR3 is 14 amino acids. CDR3 DNA: TGTGCCACTACTCCAGGGGACTATTCAGATACGCAGTATTTT. Protein product: CATTPGDYSDTQYF.

V is TRBV14 and J is TRBJ2-7, with TRBD1 identical over 10 bases. CDR1 and CDR2 from the germline V gene are SGHDN and FVKESK. The CDR3 length is 17 residues. J gave up 1 base and V 3 bases, and 9 bases lay outside the gene matches. CDR3 sequence reads: CASSHGTGEFISYEQYF. The CDR3 DNA sequence: TGTGCCAGCAGCCATGGGACAGGGGAATTCATTTCCTACGAGCAGTACTTC.

The chain employs TRBV27 and TRBJ2-7; 8 nucleotides agree with TRBD2. The CDR3 is 14 amino acids. The V segment lost 4 bases and the J segment 3 bases; nucleotides outside the gene matches: 5. The germline gives CDR1 MNHEY, CDR2 SMNVEV (reference sequence). The CDR3 DNA follows: TGTGCCAGCAGTTCGTTAGCGGGACTCTACGAGCAGTACTTC. Protein product: CASSSLAGLYEQYF.

The rearrangement uses TRBV9 and TRBJ2-1; 7 nucleotides match TRBD1. V lost 3 bases to trimming and J lost 5 bases; unmatched junction nucleotides: 8. Looked up from germline, CDR1 is SGDLS and CDR2 is YYNGEE. This CDR3 comprises 15 residues. CDR3 sequence (DNA): TGTGCCAGCAGCGGACGACAGGGAACCGACAATGAGCAGTTCTTC. It yields the protein CASSGRQGTDNEQFF.

This clone is a singleton in its sample. V usage is TRBV27 and J usage is TRBJ2-2; a possible D gene is TRBD1 (6 bases). V was cut by 6 bases and J by 6 bases, with 17 bases left in between. The CDR3 is made up of 15 amino acids. Germline lookup yields CDR1 MNHEY and CDR2 SMNVEV (reference sequence). As DNA, the CDR3 is TGTGCCAGCAGCCCGTCAGGGGAAATTGCCGGGGAGCTGTTTTTT. This sequence encodes CASSPSGEIAGELFF.

By frequency in the sample, this clone is medium-sized (0.01 to 0.1%). The chain employs TRBV7-3 and TRBJ2-7, with D unresolved. From germline, CDR1 is SGHTA and CDR2 FQGTGA. V was trimmed by 2 bases and J by 4 bases, leaving 3 bases between them. This CDR3 region has 11 residues. The CDR3 DNA reads TGTGCCAGCAGCTTACTTTACGAGCAGTACTTC. Encoded protein: CASSLLYEQYF.

The V gene is TRBV7-2, the J gene TRBJ2-1; maybe TRBD2 (5 bases). Trimming removed 6 bases at V and 8 bases at J, with 14 bases between. Germline V gives CDR1 SGHTA, CDR2 FQGNSA. This CDR3 region has 13 residues. The CDR3 loop is CASSPNWRYEQFF. The CDR3 nucleotides read TGTGCCAGCAGTCCTAATTGGAGGTATGAGCAGTTCTTC.

This clone was counted a single time. The genes are TRBV29-1 and TRBJ2-1; TRBD2 agrees at 7 bases. The CDR3 loop spans 14 amino acids. CDR1 and CDR2 from the germline V gene are SQVTM and ANQGSEA. V lost 3 bases, J lost 0 bases, and 2 bases stayed unmatched. The CDR3 sequence is CSVDGGTSYNEQFF. The CDR3 DNA sequence: TGCAGCGTTGACGGGGGGACCTCCTACAATGAGCAGTTCTTC.

DNA of the CDR3: TGTGCCAGCAGTTACGGAGGGTCGAAGTACTTC. Amino acids: CASSYGGSKYF. J is TRBJ2-7 and V is TRBV6-1, with D possibly being TRBD2 (6 bases). V lost 5 bases and J lost 11, with 13 bases in between. The CDR3 is 11 residues long. Germline V gene lookup returns CDR1 MNHNS and CDR2 SASEGT.

This clone was counted between two and nine times. The V call is TRBV6-6, the J call TRBJ1-2, with 7 nucleotides matching TRBD1. V gave up 0 bases and J gave up 4 bases; unmatched junction bases: 5. The germline V gene encodes CDR1 MNHNY and CDR2 SVGAGI (reference sequence). This CDR3 is built from 15 residues. The CDR3 coding sequence is TGTGCCAGCAGTTACTCGTCCGGGACAGTCTATGGCTACACCTTC. Its translation is CASSYSSGTVYGYTF.

The chain recombines TRBV5-1 with TRBJ2-1; unclear D gene. CDR3 length equals 13 residues. CDR1 is SGHRS and CDR2 is YFSETQ in the germline V gene. V gave up 2 bases and J gave up 10 bases, with 13 bases separating them. In DNA, the CDR3 is TGCGCCAGCAGCTTTCTAGGTTCGTCGGAGCAGTTCTTC. It translates to CASSFLGSSEQFF.

The chain couples TRBV7-6 to TRBJ1-1; 8 bases align to TRBD1. Germline V CDR1 and CDR2: SGHVS, FNYEAQ. This CDR3 comprises 15 residues. The junction had 5 bases not matched to a gene; V was cut back by 5 bases and J by 0 bases. The CDR3 DNA is TGTGCCAGCAGCACCCGGACAGGGATGAACACTGAAGCTTTCTTT. Its translation is CASSTRTGMNTEAFF.

The chain links TRBV5-1 to TRBJ2-1; 10 positions agree with TRBD2. The V gene's germline CDR1 is SGHRS and CDR2 YFSETQ. This CDR3 is 16 amino acids long. V was pared by 4 bases and J by 4 bases, with 8 bases of the junction left unmatched. CDR3 sequence reads: CASSPVAGGPYNEQFF. The CDR3 DNA reads TGCGCCAGCAGCCCGGTAGCGGGGGGACCTTACAATGAGCAGTTCTTC.

V gene TRBV9 combines with J gene TRBJ2-1, with D uncertain. The germline CDR1 and CDR2 sequences are SGDLS and YYNGEE. The CDR3 runs to 14 residues. Trimming shortened V by 3 bases and J by 6 bases, and 13 bases separated the two germline ends. The CDR3 sequence: CASSAYAIGNEQFF. The CDR3 DNA reads TGTGCCAGCAGCGCCTATGCGATCGGCAATGAGCAGTTCTTC. The full variable domain, in which reference TRBV9 and TRBJ2-1 provide the parts outside the CDR3, is DSGVTQTPKHLITATGQRVTLRCSPRSGDLSVYWYQQSLDQGLQFLIQYYNGEERAKGNILERFSAQQFPDLHSELNLSSLELGDSALYFCASSAYAIGNEQFFGPGTRLTVL.

The rearrangement links TRBV13 to TRBJ1-2; TRBD1 is a possible D gene (6 bases). Per germline, CDR1 PRHDT and CDR2 FYEKMQ (reference sequence). The CDR3 consists of 15 residues. V lost 0 bases, J lost 4 bases, and 12 bases lay in between. CDR3 amino acids: CASSLGGLDSYGYTF. The CDR3 DNA reads as TGTGCCAGCAGCTTAGGCGGCTTGGACAGCTATGGCTACACCTTC.

This clone was observed a handful of times. The same CDR3 can be traced to other DNA sequences in this sample. The CDR3 is CASSLASSYEQYF. The CDR3 nucleotides are TGTGCCAGCAGCTTAGCTAGCTCCTACGAGCAGTACTTC. This chain uses TRBV7-9 with TRBJ2-7; D is unresolved. V lost 0 bases and J 0 bases, leaving 3 bases between the germline ends. Germline CDR1 SEHNR, CDR2 FQNEAQ (reference sequence). The CDR3 loop spans 13 amino acids.

This sequence joins TRBV4-3 and TRBJ2-7; D possibly corresponds to TRBD2 (5 bases). The CDR3 is 15 amino acids. Between the trimmed V and J ends, which lost 4 bases and 0 bases, there was a span of 13 bases. Germline CDR1 LGHNA, CDR2 YSLEER. This chain's CDR3 is CASSLGRTGSYEQYF. DNA for the CDR3: TGCGCCAGCAGCCTGGGCCGGACTGGCTCCTACGAGCAGTACTTC.